The entry that follows covers one TCR beta chain sequence. The antigen remains unidentified. PCR amplification relied on 60 Vbeta primers (plus 13 Jbeta primers). Data came from immunoSEQ multiplex PCR; TCRdb stores just in-frame clones and leaves some out. This table holds over 150,000 clones, approximately 80% found once. This sample is part of a study of cytomegalovirus exposure and HLA in healthy donors. This CDR3 has 16 amino acids. V lost 5 bases and J lost 5; bases outside the gene matches: 7. CDR1 is SGHRS and CDR2 is YFSETQ in the germline V gene. Study-wide results and limits: Most TCR beta V segments were productive about 87% or about 30% of the time in an earlier analysis. As a later analysis showed, a missense DCLRE1C variant was linked to trimming of TCR beta V- and J-genes.

This receptor was obtained from a young man in good health and CMV-seropositive. The chain links TRBV5-1 to TRBJ2-2; 12 bases agree with TRBD2. Sample: PBMCs. CDR3 loop: CASSLTSGRDTGELFF. CDR3 bases: TGCGCCAGCAGTTTGACTAGCGGGAGAGATACCGGGGAGCTGTTTTTT.